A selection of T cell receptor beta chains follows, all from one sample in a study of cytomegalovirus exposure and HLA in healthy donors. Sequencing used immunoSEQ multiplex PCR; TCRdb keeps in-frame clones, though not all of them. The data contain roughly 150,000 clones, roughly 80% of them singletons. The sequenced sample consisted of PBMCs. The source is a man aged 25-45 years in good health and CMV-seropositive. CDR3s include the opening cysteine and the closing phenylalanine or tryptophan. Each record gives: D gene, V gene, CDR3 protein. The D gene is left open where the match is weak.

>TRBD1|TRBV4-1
CASSQEPGQGASGYTF
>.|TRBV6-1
CASQGNQWPQHF
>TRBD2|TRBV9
CASSVTGLAGGTYEQYF
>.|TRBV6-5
CASTTGGSERGYTF
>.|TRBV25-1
CASSAPGVNTEAFF
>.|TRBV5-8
CASSLAPGLISYEQYF
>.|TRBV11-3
CASSLTVNTEAFF
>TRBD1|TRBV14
CASSPFEGAGRYEQYF
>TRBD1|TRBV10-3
CAIRDRGNEKLFF
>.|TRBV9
CASSVVAGGAGDTQYF
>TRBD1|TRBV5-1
CASSLGQGPYGYTF
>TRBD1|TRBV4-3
CASSQDRGQGLAYEQYF
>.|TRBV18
CASSSSEIYEQYF
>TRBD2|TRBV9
CASSVAGGASTDTQYF
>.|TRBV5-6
CASSLRTRSGANVLTF
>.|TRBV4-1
CASSQEFQSAPETQYF
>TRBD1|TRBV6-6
CASSYEDRLGTQYF
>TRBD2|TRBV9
CASSVAGGGASYNEQFF
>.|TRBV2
CASSLERFQETQYF